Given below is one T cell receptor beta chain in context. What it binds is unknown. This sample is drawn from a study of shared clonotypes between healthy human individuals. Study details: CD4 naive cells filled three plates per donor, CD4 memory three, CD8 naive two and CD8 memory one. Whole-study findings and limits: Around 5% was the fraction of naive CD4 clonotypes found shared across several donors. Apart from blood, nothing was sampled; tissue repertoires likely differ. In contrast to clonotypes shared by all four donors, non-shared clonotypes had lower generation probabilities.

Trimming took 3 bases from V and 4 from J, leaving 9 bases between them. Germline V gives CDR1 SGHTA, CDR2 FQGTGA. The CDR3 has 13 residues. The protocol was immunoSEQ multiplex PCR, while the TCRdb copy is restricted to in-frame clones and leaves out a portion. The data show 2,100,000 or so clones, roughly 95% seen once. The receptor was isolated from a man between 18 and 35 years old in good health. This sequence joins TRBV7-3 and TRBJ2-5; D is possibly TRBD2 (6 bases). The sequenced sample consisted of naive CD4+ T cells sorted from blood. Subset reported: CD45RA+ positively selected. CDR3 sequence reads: CASSLGGVETQYF. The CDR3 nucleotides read TGTGCCAGCAGCTTGGGCGGGGTAGAGACCCAGTACTTC.